The 4 T cell receptor beta chains below were found in one sample sequenced in a study of blood T cell repertoires in COVID-19. Clones were read by immunoSEQ multiplex PCR, and TCRdb kept only the in-frame ones, dropping some. The data show approximately 220,000 clones, 84% seen once. Sequencing was performed on peripheral blood. Source of these receptors: a woman aged 55-70 years who had recovered from COVID-19.

The chain recombines TRBV7-3 with TRBJ2-3, with D perhaps matching TRBD2 (6 bases). Trimming shortened V by 5 bases and J by 1 base, and 13 bases separated the two germline ends. CDR3 length: 15 amino acids. Germline values: CDR1 SGHTA, CDR2 FQGTGA. The chain's CDR3 is CASSSTGVRTDTQYF. CDR3 in DNA: TGTGCCAGCAGCAGTACGGGGGTCCGCACAGATACGCAGTATTTT.

V is TRBV10-3 and J is TRBJ2-1; D is uncertain. Between the trimmed V and J ends, which lost 0 bases and 5 bases, there was a span of 14 bases. Germline V gene data show CDR1 as ENHRY and CDR2 as SYGVKD. This CDR3 contains 16 residues. The CDR3 loop is CAISESRSDYDNEQFF. Written as DNA, the CDR3 is TGTGCCATCAGTGAGTCCCGGAGCGATTACGACAATGAGCAGTTCTTC.

The V gene is TRBV19, the J gene TRBJ2-1; D is possibly TRBD2 (5 bases). The CDR3 covers 11 residues. In germline, CDR1 is LNHDA, CDR2 SQIVND (reference sequence). The germline V and J ends were trimmed by 6 bases and 9 bases, with 9 bases remaining between them. This CDR3 reads CASRRGSEQFF. DNA of the CDR3: TGTGCCAGTAGGAGAGGGTCTGAGCAGTTCTTC. The full variable domain, completed using reference TRBV19 and TRBJ2-1, is DGGITQSPKYLFRKEGQNVTLSCEQNLNHDAMYWYRQDPGQGLRLIYYSQIVNDFQKGDIAEGYSVSREKKESFPLTVTSAQKNPTAFYLCASRRGSEQFFGPGTRLTVL.

This chain links TRBV9 with TRBJ1-4, with 7 bases identical to TRBD1. CDR1 SGDLS and CDR2 YYNGEE come from the germline V gene. The CDR3 has 14 amino acids. J gave up 4 bases and V 0 bases, and 0 bases lay outside the gene matches. The CDR3 loop is CASSVAGGNEKLFF. Written as DNA, the CDR3 is TGTGCCAGCAGCGTAGCAGGGGGTAATGAAAAACTGTTTTTT. Looking up the rest from reference TRBV9 and TRBJ1-4 gives the full variable domain: DSGVTQTPKHLITATGQRVTLRCSPRSGDLSVYWYQQSLDQGLQFLIQYYNGEERAKGNILERFSAQQFPDLHSELNLSSLELGDSALYFCASSVAGGNEKLFFGSGTQLSVL.